One and the same sample provided the 5 T cell receptor beta chains below, sequenced in a study of T-cell memory formation after mild COVID-19. TCRdb fed the 5' RACE reads into MiXCR, producing one record per CDR3 protein. The sample yields approximately 500,000 distinct CDR3 sequences, nearly 25% seen once. Sequences were obtained from PBMCs or a T cell subset sorted from them (not recorded which). These receptors all come from an adult woman who had mild COVID-19 (a few samples of this study predate the infection). Cell type and time point are not known.

This clonotype has a count of ten or more. V is TRBV20-1 and J is TRBJ2-5, with 7 bases aligning to TRBD2. The CDR3 sequence is 15 residues long. Germline CDR1 and CDR2: DFQATT and SNEGSKA (reference sequence). Trimming at V came to 3 bases and at J to 2 bases, leaving 9 bases not matched to a gene. CDR3 in amino acids: CSASALREIQETQYF. The DNA for the CDR3 is TGCAGTGCTAGTGCATTGCGGGAGATTCAAGAGACCCAGTACTTC.

On this clonotype itself: A junction boundary mismatches the germline segment, possibly from a read error. The V gene is TRBV7-9, the J gene TRBJ1-1; TRBD1 is a possible D gene (6 bases). The germline V gene has CDR1 SEHNR and CDR2 FQNEAQ (reference sequence). The CDR3 covers 13 residues. CDR3 bases: TGTGCCACAAGGGGGGGGCATGGAACTGAAGTTTTCTTT. Amino acid sequence: CATRGGHGTEVFF.

This clonotype was counted between two and nine times. V gene TRBV3-1 combines with J gene TRBJ2-2, with D hard to call. CDR3 length: 15 residues. Germline V gene data show CDR1 as LGHDT and CDR2 as YNNKEL (reference sequence). The germline V and J ends were trimmed by 5 bases and 1 base, with 11 bases remaining between them. CDR3 DNA: TGTGCCAGCAGCAGTGGGTCAAGGAACACCGGGGAGCTGTTTTTT. Its translation is CASSSGSRNTGELFF.

CDR3 sequence: CATSNRVGDQPQHF. The CDR3 nucleotides read TGTGCCACCAGCAACAGGGTAGGCGATCAGCCCCAGCATTTT. The rearrangement uses TRBV15 and TRBJ1-5; possible D gene TRBD1, 6 bases. CDR1 LNHNV and CDR2 YYDKDF come from the germline V gene (reference sequence). This CDR3 has 14 residues. Trimming removed 4 bases at V and 5 bases at J, with 12 bases between.

In its sample, this clonotype was seen a few times. The gene calls are TRBV5-1 and TRBJ2-3; 10 nucleotides match TRBD2. The V segment lost 0 bases and the J segment 3 bases; nucleotides outside the gene matches: 1. Germline V gene sequence: CDR1 SGHRS, CDR2 YFSETQ. This CDR3 is 15 amino acids long. CDR3 loop: CASSLEREGTDTQYF. CDR3 DNA sequence: TGCGCCAGCAGCTTGGAGCGGGAGGGGACAGATACGCAGTATTTT. The whole variable domain, remainder taken from reference TRBV5-1 and TRBJ2-3, is KAGVTQTPRYLIKTRGQQVTLSCSPISGHRSVSWYQQTPGQGLQFLFEYFSETQRNKGNFPGRFSGRQFSNSRSEMNVSTLELGDSALYLCASSLEREGTDTQYFGPGTRLTVL.